This T cell receptor (beta chain) was obtained from a study of blood T cell repertoires in COVID-19. The age range of participants was about 18 to 100 years, with residence in about two dozen US areas. Germline CDR1 MDHEN, CDR2 SYDVKM. This CDR3 spans 16 amino acids. With 3 bases clipped from V and 1 base from J, the junction kept 5 bases outside the gene matches. The protocol was immunoSEQ multiplex PCR, while the TCRdb copy is restricted to in-frame clones and leaves out a portion. The sample lists some 250,000 clones, roughly 93% occurring once. Sequences were obtained from PBMCs or T cells enriched from blood (not recorded which). The chain carries TRBV28 and TRBJ2-1; TRBD1 matches 8 bases. The receptor was isolated from a woman aged 40 to 50 with acute COVID-19. Here the CDR3 reads CASSFLGQGSYNEQFF. The CDR3 DNA sequence: TGTGCCAGCAGTTTCCTCGGACAGGGTTCCTACAATGAGCAGTTCTTC.